The T cell receptor beta chain described here comes from a study of blood T cell repertoires in COVID-19. Here immunoSEQ multiplex PCR was the method, and the copy in TCRdb shows in-frame clones only, minus some. The sample includes about 250,000 clones, more than 80% seen only once; the top ten take 3%. V lost 6 bases, J lost 4 bases, and 9 bases stayed unmatched. The CDR3 runs to 16 residues. Looked up from germline, CDR1 is LNHDA and CDR2 is SQIVND (reference sequence). The sample was peripheral blood. The V and J genes are TRBV19 and TRBJ1-4; 9 bases are shared with TRBD1. The TCR comes from a woman in her 30s with active or convalescent COVID-19. CDR3 sequence: CASRMGQGGGNEKLFF. The DNA of the CDR3 is TGTGCCAGTAGGATGGGACAGGGAGGCGGTAATGAAAAACTGTTTTTT. The variable domain in full, completed from reference TRBV19 and TRBJ1-4, reads DGGITQSPKYLFRKEGQNVTLSCEQNLNHDAMYWYRQDPGQGLRLIYYSQIVNDFQKGDIAEGYSVSREKKESFPLTVTSAQKNPTAFYLCASRMGQGGGNEKLFFGSGTQLSVL.